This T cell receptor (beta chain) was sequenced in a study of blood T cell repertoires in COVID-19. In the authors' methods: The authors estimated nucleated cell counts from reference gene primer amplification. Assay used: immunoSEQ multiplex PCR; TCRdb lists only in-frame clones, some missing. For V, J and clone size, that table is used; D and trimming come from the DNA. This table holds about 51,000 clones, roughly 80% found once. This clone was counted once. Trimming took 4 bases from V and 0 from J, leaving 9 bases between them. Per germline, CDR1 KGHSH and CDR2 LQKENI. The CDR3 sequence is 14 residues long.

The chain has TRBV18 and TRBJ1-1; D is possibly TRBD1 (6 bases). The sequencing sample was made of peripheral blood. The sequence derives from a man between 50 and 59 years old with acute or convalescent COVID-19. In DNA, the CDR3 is TGTGCCAGCTCACTTACAGGGTTGAACACTGAAGCTTTCTTT. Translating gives CASSLTGLNTEAFF.